Listed below are T cell receptor beta chains from one sample, sequenced in a study of blood T cell repertoires in COVID-19. Only in-frame clones appear in the TCRdb table, and some are missing; sequencing was by immunoSEQ multiplex PCR. The table has 44,000 or so clones, roughly 80% seen once. Sequencing was carried out using peripheral blood. The source is a man between 45 and 60 years old with active COVID-19. CDR3s include the opening cysteine and the closing phenylalanine or tryptophan. The order of the fields is CDR3 length, clone size, J gene, V gene, D gene, CDR3 DNA, CDR3 protein. The D gene is left open where the match is weak. Part of the rows lack a size; the others show once, few, many or a class for expanded clones.

>14|once|TRBJ1-1|TRBV27|-
TGTGCCAGCAGTACACCGGGGTTAAACACTGAAGCTTTCTTT
CASSTPGLNTEAFF
>11|-|TRBJ1-2|TRBV3-1/TRBV3-2|-
TGTGCCAGCAATCCCTCAGTCGGCTACACCTTC
CASNPSVGYTF
>14|once|TRBJ2-7|TRBV3-1/TRBV3-2|-
TGTGCCAGCAGCCAAGCCCCTAGAGCCTACGAGCAGTACTTC
CASSQAPRAYEQYF
>15|-|TRBJ2-7|TRBV3-1/TRBV3-2|TRBD1
TGTGCCAGCAGCCGGACAGGCGACCTTAGGGACGAGCAGTACTTC
CASSRTGDLRDEQYF
>15|-|TRBJ2-7|TRBV6-5|TRBD1
TGTGCCAGCAGTTACACAGGGGACAGGGCGTCCGAGCAGTACTTC
CASSYTGDRASEQYF
>15|-|TRBJ2-3|TRBV5-6|TRBD2
TGTGCCAGCAGTCTCAGACTAGCGGGGGTAGATACGCAGTATTTT
CASSLRLAGVDTQYF
>16|-|TRBJ1-1|TRBV28|TRBD1
TGTGCCAGCAGTCCCCACCCCGGGACAGCTAACACTGAAGCTTTCTTT
CASSPHPGTANTEAFF
>13|-|TRBJ2-2|TRBV13|-
TGTGCCAGCAGCTTTCAGGGCCCCGGGGAGCTGTTTTTT
CASSFQGPGELFF
>14|once|TRBJ1-1|TRBV28|-
TGTGCCAGCAGTTTAGACAGAATGAACACTGAAGCTTTCTTT
CASSLDRMNTEAFF
>17|-|TRBJ2-1|TRBV28|TRBD2
TGTGCCAGCAGTTTCTACACTAGCGGGGGGGCTTACAATGAGCAGTTCTTC
CASSFYTSGGAYNEQFF
>13|-|TRBJ1-5|TRBV20-1|-
TGCAGTGCTAGTTTTGGGGGCCGACAGCCCCAGCATTTT
CSASFGGRQPQHF
>11|-|TRBJ2-1|TRBV7-9|-
TGTGCCAGCAGCCTAGGCGATGAGCAGTTCTTC
CASSLGDEQFF
>14|-|TRBJ1-5|TRBV11-2|TRBD1
TGTGCCAGCAGCTTAGGGGCAGGGGGCCAGCCCCAGCATTTT
CASSLGAGGQPQHF
>13|once|TRBJ1-1|TRBV10-1|-
TGCGCCAGCAGTGGTGCTAAAGACACTGAAGCTTTCTTT
CASSGAKDTEAFF
>16|-|TRBJ2-3|TRBV5-1|-
TGCGCCAGCAGCTTGGGGAGGCAGGTTAGCACAGATACGCAGTATTTT
CASSLGRQVSTDTQYF
>19|-|TRBJ1-5|TRBV23-1|-
TGCGCCAGCAGTCAATCCCCCCAGGACACTTCCCGTAGCAATCAGCCCCAGCATTTT
CASSQSPQDTSRSNQPQHF
>16|-|TRBJ2-7|TRBV5-4|TRBD2
TGTGCCAGCGCGGCCAACTCGGTCGGGGGGGCAATCGAGCAGTACTTC
CASAANSVGGAIEQYF
>16|-|TRBJ2-2|TRBV24-1|TRBD1
TGTGCCACCAGTGATTCCCCGGGACAGGGGTTCGGGGAGCTGTTTTTT
CATSDSPGQGFGELFF
>14|-|TRBJ2-3|TRBV28|-
TGTGCCAGCAGTCCGCCTTATAGTGGAGATACGCAGTATTTT
CASSPPYSGDTQYF
>16|once|TRBJ2-1|TRBV4-3|TRBD1
TGCGCCAGCAGCCAGTCCGTAGGGGGCTTGAACAATGAGCAGTTCTTC
CASSQSVGGLNNEQFF
>12|-|TRBJ2-3|TRBV6-5|-
TGTGCCAGCAAGGAGGGCACAGATACGCAGTATTTT
CASKEGTDTQYF
>15|-|TRBJ1-3|TRBV7-6|-
TGTGCCAGCAGCTTAGGGACACCCCCTGCGGACACCATATATTTT
CASSLGTPPADTIYF
>16|-|TRBJ1-6|TRBV6-5|-
TGTGCCAGCAGTTACGAGGACACCGCTTCAGGTTCACCCCTCCACTTT
CASSYEDTASGSPLHF
>13|-|TRBJ1-5|TRBV2|-
TGTGCCAGCAGTGATACAGGAGCTCAGCCCCAGCATTTT
CASSDTGAQPQHF
>16|-|TRBJ1-2|TRBV18|-
TGTGCCAGCTCACCACGCCAAGGGGAAGCTAACTATGGCTACACCTTC
CASSPRQGEANYGYTF
>13|-|TRBJ2-7|TRBV19|-
TGTGCCAGTAGTCTTCGACACTCCTACGAGCAGTACTTC
CASSLRHSYEQYF
>14|-|TRBJ1-2|TRBV2|TRBD1
TGTGCCAGCAGTTACGGGACAGGGGGCAGTGGCTACACCTTC
CASSYGTGGSGYTF
>14|-|TRBJ2-7|TRBV6-2/TRBV6-3|-
TGTGCCAGCAGTTACAATAGGGGAATCCACGAGCAGTACTTC
CASSYNRGIHEQYF
>15|-|TRBJ2-2|TRBV4-3|-
TGCGCCAGCAGCCCTCAGGGGCCGAACACCGGGGAGCTGTTTTTT
CASSPQGPNTGELFF
>13|-|TRBJ2-3|TRBV11-2|TRBD1
TGTGCCAGCAGCTCAGGACAGGGCGATACGCAGTATTTT
CASSSGQGDTQYF
>15|-|TRBJ1-5|TRBV4-1|TRBD1
TGCGCCAGCAGGTTCACAGGGGAAGGGAATCAGCCCCAGCATTTT
CASRFTGEGNQPQHF
>14|-|TRBJ2-3|TRBV24-1|-
TGTGCCACCAGTGACCCCCGGGGGACAGATACGCAGTATTTT
CATSDPRGTDTQYF
>14|-|TRBJ2-7|TRBV2|TRBD1
TGTGCCAGCAGTGAGGGACAGGGAATCTACGAGCAGTACTTC
CASSEGQGIYEQYF
>16|-|TRBJ1-4|TRBV5-1|-
TGCGCCAGCAGCCCGGCCTCCGGAGGGTTTAATGAAAAACTGTTTTTT
CASSPASGGFNEKLFF
>15|-|TRBJ2-7|TRBV5-1|-
TGCGCCAGCAGCTTGAATGGCGGGGACCCCTACGAGCAGTACTTC
CASSLNGGDPYEQYF
>14|-|TRBJ1-1|TRBV7-8|-
TGTGCCAGCAGCTCCACGACAGGGAACACTGAAGCTTTCTTT
CASSSTTGNTEAFF
>13|-|TRBJ1-1|TRBV5-5|-
TGTGCCAGCAGCTTGAGGGGGGGCACTGAAGCTTTCTTT
CASSLRGGTEAFF
>11|-|TRBJ1-2|TRBV19|-
TGTGCCAGTAGTGCCTGGGCTGGCTACACCTTC
CASSAWAGYTF
>12|-|TRBJ1-2|TRBV29-1|-
TGCAGCGCAGGACTGCTTAACTATGGCTACACCTTC
CSAGLLNYGYTF
>14|-|TRBJ2-7|TRBV5-1|-
TGCGCCAGCAGCCAGCACAGGGAGCGCTACGAGCAGTACTTC
CASSQHRERYEQYF
>13|-|TRBJ1-1|TRBV12-3/TRBV12-4|-
TGTGCCAGCAGTTCACAGGGACGGACTGAAGCTTTCTTT
CASSSQGRTEAFF
>14|-|TRBJ2-7|TRBV7-2|TRBD2
TGTGCCAGCAGCTTACAGCGGGGGGGCTACGAGCAGTACTTC
CASSLQRGGYEQYF